At least ten counts were recorded for the clone carrying this T cell receptor (beta chain). The sample comes from a study of human T cells and chemical hapten exposure. Study-level background: TCR yields differed between samples (mainly from small differences in pooled library volume).

Blood, whole and unfractionated, served as the source for total RNA extraction. The CDR3 loop spans 11 amino acids. V was cut by 6 bases and J by 4 bases, with 6 bases left in between. Germline V lookup: CDR1 MGHDK, CDR2 SYGVNS. Unique molecular identifiers were attached to individual cDNA molecules within the library. Methods used by the authors: Across samples, TCR counts had a median of about 88,000 and ranged from roughly 20,000 to 690,600. Each CDR3 protein is one row after TCRdb ran MiXCR on the 5' RACE reads. The V and J calls shown here were made by TCRdb, not taken from the authors' results. This table holds about 140,000 distinct CDR3 sequences, 4.1% found once.

This sequence joins TRBV25-1 and TRBJ1-1; D is ambiguous. The clonotype originates from a female donor in good health. The CDR3 DNA reads TGTGCCAGCAGCTCGGTCACTGAAGCTTTCTTT. Translated: CASSSVTEAFF.